The TCR beta chain under discussion was sequenced for a study of T-cell reconstitution after alpha-beta-depleted transplantation in children. For TCRbeta, the library was prepared with unique molecular identifiers. From the PCR reads, TCRdb called clonotypes with MiXCR, one entry per CDR3 protein. The repertoire includes 500,000 to 650,000 distinct CDR3 sequences, over 9.5% of them detected once, and around 15% sits in the top ten. This clonotype appeared once. Antigen specificity is unknown. Trimming left V 2 bases short and J 2 bases short, with 13 bases between. This CDR3 region has 15 residues. Per the germline V gene, CDR1 is SGHRS and CDR2 is YFSETQ. The study's findings and limits: Newly produced T cells mostly accounted for T-cell counts and diversity one year post-transplant.

The receptor's source is a female patient aged 2-9 years who had a stem cell transplant for aplastic anemia, so the T cells may come from the graft donor. Sequencing used PBMCs, mostly from graft donor cells, obtained 180 days after TCRalphabeta/CD19-depleted stem cell transplant. This chain connects TRBV5-1 to TRBJ1-2; D unresolved. The CDR3 DNA reads as TGCGCCAGCAGCTTATGGCCAGCACCGAACTATGGCTACACCTTC. Its protein is CASSLWPAPNYGYTF.